A single sample is the source of the 26 T cell receptor beta chains below, sequenced in a study of OX40 agonist ivuxolimab in advanced cancers. The repertoire was sequenced with immunoSEQ multiplex PCR; TCRdb's copy has only in-frame clones and lacks some. The data show about 68,000 clones, roughly 88% seen once. The sequencing here drew on CD4+ or CD8+ T cells sorted from blood, taken in a trial of the OX40 agonist ivuxolimab. All receptors come from an adult with an advanced solid tumor such as melanoma, head and neck, liver or kidney cancer.

The chain uses TRBV7-9 and TRBJ2-1; TRBD1 might be the D (5 bases). Deletions cut 5 bases from V and 3 bases from J, with 11 bases between. Germline values: CDR1 SEHNR, CDR2 FQNEAQ (reference sequence). This CDR3 is 14 amino acids long. DNA for the CDR3: TGTGCCAGCAGCCCCGAGACAGTCTACAATGAGCAGTTCTTC. Its protein is CASSPETVYNEQFF.

The chain carries TRBV19 and TRBJ2-5, with a weak D call TRBD1 (5 bases). This CDR3 has 13 residues. Trimming left V 3 bases short and J 5 bases short, with 10 bases between. Germline V gene lookup returns CDR1 LNHDA and CDR2 SQIVND (reference sequence). The CDR3 reads CASSIQGLETQYF. The CDR3 nucleotides are TGTGCCAGTAGTATCCAGGGCCTGGAGACCCAGTACTTC.

The rearrangement links TRBV5-1 to TRBJ2-1; no clear D. This CDR3 region has 13 residues. Germline lookup yields CDR1 SGHRS and CDR2 YFSETQ. Trimming left V 0 bases short and J 4 bases short, with 5 bases between. In DNA form, the CDR3 reads TGCGCCAGCAGCTTGGCCCCGTACAATGAGCAGTTCTTC. This sequence encodes CASSLAPYNEQFF.

CDR3 coding DNA: TGCGCCAGCGCAGCGGACTTAGCCAAAAACATTCAGTACTTC. It specifies CASAADLAKNIQYF. J is TRBJ2-4 and V is TRBV5-1; maybe TRBD2 (5 bases). This CDR3 contains 14 residues. Germline V gene data show CDR1 as SGHRS and CDR2 as YFSETQ. V was pared by 7 bases and J by 0 bases, with 11 bases between.

The chain employs TRBV15 and TRBJ1-2; D perhaps matches TRBD1 (6 bases). The germline V gene has CDR1 LNHNV and CDR2 YYDKDF (reference sequence). The CDR3 consists of 14 residues. V was trimmed by 5 bases and J by 3 bases, leaving 13 bases between them. In nucleotides, the CDR3 is TGTGCCACCAGCCGGCCCGGGGGCGACTATGGCTACACCTTC. It is translated as CATSRPGGDYGYTF.

The chain recombines TRBV6-1 with TRBJ2-5; unclear D gene. Germline V gene lookup returns CDR1 MNHNS and CDR2 SASEGT. The CDR3 spans 17 residues. V was clipped by 2 bases and J by 1 base, with 17 bases between them. CDR3 nucleotide sequence: TGTGCCAGCAGTGAACTAGGTAGCTCAAACTTCCAAGAGACCCAGTACTTC. Its translation: CASSELGSSNFQETQYF.

This clone was seen only once. In DNA form, the CDR3 reads TGTGCCAGCAGCTGGTCCAGGGGCTCCGGCTATGGCTACACCTTC. Translating gives CASSWSRGSGYGYTF. This chain joins TRBV7-2 and TRBJ1-2, with a possible D match to TRBD1 (6 bases). Per germline, CDR1 SGHTA and CDR2 FQGNSA. CDR3 length: 15 amino acids. Between the trimmed V and J ends, which lost 4 bases and 4 bases, there was a span of 16 bases.

The V call is TRBV10-2, the J call TRBJ2-7; D possibly matches TRBD1 or TRBD2 (5 bases each). This CDR3 contains 15 residues. Per the germline V gene, CDR1 is WSHSY and CDR2 is SAAADI. Trimming took off 5 bases at V and 7 bases at J, with 21 bases between the two ends. CDR3 amino acids: CASSSSGPSPGEQYF. The CDR3 bases are TGCGCCAGCAGTTCATCGGGACCGTCCCCCGGGGAGCAGTACTTC.

This chain uses TRBV9 with TRBJ1-1, with a possible D match to TRBD1 (5 bases). Per the germline V gene, CDR1 is SGDLS and CDR2 is YYNGEE. The V end lost 3 bases, the J end lost 1 base, and 13 bases lay between the germline ends. There are 15 residues in the CDR3. The CDR3 coding sequence is TGTGCCAGCAGCGAGGGCGGGACCACGAACACTGAAGCTTTCTTT. This sequence encodes CASSEGGTTNTEAFF.

This chain uses TRBV28 with TRBJ2-3; D is unresolved. Germline CDR1 reads MDHEN; CDR2 reads SYDVKM. This CDR3 contains 14 residues. Deletions cut 7 bases from V and 3 bases from J, with 14 bases between. CDR3 in DNA: TGTGCCAGCAACGTGGGTAGCAAAACAGATACGCAGTATTTT. This encodes CASNVGSKTDTQYF.

The V call is TRBV28, the J call TRBJ1-5; 7 nucleotides agree with TRBD1. The junction had 21 bases not matched to a gene; V was cut back by 4 bases and J by 3 bases. The germline CDR1 and CDR2 sequences are MDHEN and SYDVKM. The length of the CDR3 is 20 residues. The DNA for the CDR3 is TGTGCCAGCAGTTACGTTGGACAGGCAGAATCCCACACCATCAATCAGCCCCAGCATTTT. This translates into CASSYVGQAESHTINQPQHF.

The chain joins TRBV5-1 to TRBJ1-1, with TRBD1 matching 12 bases. Losses at the gene ends were 3 bases for V and 4 bases for J; bases not matched to a gene: 4. The CDR3 totals 15 residues. CDR1 is SGHRS and CDR2 is YFSETQ in the germline V gene. DNA for the CDR3: TGCGCCAGCAGCTGGGACAGGGGGCAAGGCACTGAAGCTTTCTTT. Its protein product is CASSWDRGQGTEAFF.

This clone came up a few times. V gene TRBV7-2 combines with J gene TRBJ2-7, with D perhaps matching TRBD2 (6 bases). V lost 5 bases and J lost 3, with 17 bases in between. The CDR3 loop spans 15 amino acids. The germline V gene encodes CDR1 SGHTA and CDR2 FQGNSA. The CDR3 DNA reads as TGTGCCAGCAGCCGCTCGATAGTGACTAGCTACGAGCAGTACTTC. It specifies CASSRSIVTSYEQYF.

The gene calls are TRBV5-1 and TRBJ2-7; 8 bases match TRBD1. With V trimmed by 4 bases and J by 0 bases, 6 bases remained unmatched. The germline gives CDR1 SGHRS, CDR2 YFSETQ. CDR3 length: 15 residues. The CDR3 loop is CASSPDGQGSYEQYF. The CDR3 coding sequence is TGCGCCAGCAGCCCGGATGGACAGGGCTCCTACGAGCAGTACTTC.

The rearrangement uses TRBV30 and TRBJ2-1; 7 nucleotides line up with TRBD2. CDR1 and CDR2 from the germline V gene are GTSNPN and SVGIG (reference sequence). The CDR3 length is 15 residues. J gave up 0 bases and V 3 bases, and 5 bases lay outside the gene matches. For the CDR3, the DNA is TGTGCCTGGAGGAGGGCGGGAGCCTCCTACAATGAGCAGTTCTTC. Translation: CAWRRAGASYNEQFF.

This clone was observed once. V is TRBV7-2 and J is TRBJ2-7; D is undetermined. The CDR3 covers 13 residues. Germline CDR1 SGHTA, CDR2 FQGNSA. V lost 2 bases and J lost 2, with 7 bases in between. CDR3 region: CASSLSSAYEQYF. The CDR3 DNA follows: TGTGCCAGCAGCTTATCCTCCGCCTACGAGCAGTACTTC.

The rearrangement joins TRBV29-1 to TRBJ2-5; 9 bases line up with TRBD1. The CDR3 spans 14 residues. With V trimmed by 8 bases and J by 3 bases, 10 bases remained unmatched. Germline V gives CDR1 SQVTM, CDR2 ANQGSEA. CDR3: CSLNSGTGKETQYF. Written as DNA, the CDR3 is TGCAGCTTAAATTCCGGGACAGGGAAAGAGACCCAGTACTTC.

This clone occurred once. J is TRBJ2-2 and V is TRBV27; D call uncertain. The ends were cut back, 6 bases at V and 2 bases at J, with 4 bases in the middle. This CDR3 comprises 12 residues. The germline gives CDR1 MNHEY, CDR2 SMNVEV (reference sequence). The CDR3 region has the DNA TGTGCCAGCAGCCGAAACACCGGGGAGCTGTTTTTT. Translating gives CASSRNTGELFF.

The gene calls are TRBV14 and TRBJ1-2, with no clear D. V shed 3 bases and J shed 1 base, with 6 bases lying between them. The germline V gene encodes CDR1 SGHDN and CDR2 FVKESK. The CDR3 contains 13 residues. CDR3 residues: CASSQSRNYGYTF. For the CDR3, the DNA is TGTGCCAGCAGCCAGAGCCGTAACTATGGCTACACCTTC.

V usage is TRBV19 and J usage is TRBJ1-1; 8 nucleotides line up with TRBD1. There are 15 residues in the CDR3. Germline CDR1 and CDR2: LNHDA and SQIVND (reference sequence). With 6 bases clipped from V and 8 bases from J, the junction kept 14 bases outside the gene matches. The CDR3, as DNA: TGTGCCAGTAGCACACGGTCTAGGTACAGGGGGGAAGCTTTCTTT. Its translation: CASSTRSRYRGEAFF.

CDR3 in amino acids: CASSYSDEQFF. The DNA of the CDR3 is TGTGCCAGCAGTTACAGCGATGAGCAGTTCTTC. The chain joins TRBV6-6 to TRBJ2-1; D gene unclear. V was clipped by 2 bases and J by 8 bases, with 4 bases between them. Looked up from germline, CDR1 is MNHNY and CDR2 is SVGAGI (reference sequence). The CDR3 is made up of 11 amino acids.

This clone was picked up a small number of times. The V call is TRBV11-2, the J call TRBJ2-3, with D unresolved. This CDR3 spans 12 amino acids. Deletions cut 2 bases from V and 6 bases from J, with 6 bases between. CDR1 and CDR2 from the germline V gene are SGHAT and FQNNGV. Written as DNA, the CDR3 is TGTGCCAGCAGCTTAACCGGGGATACGCAGTATTTT. It yields the protein CASSLTGDTQYF. Combining the CDR3 with reference TRBV11-2 and TRBJ2-3 gives the whole variable domain EAGVAQSPRYKIIEKRQSVAFWCNPISGHATLYWYQQILGQGPKLLIQFQNNGVVDDSQLPKDRFSAERLKGVDSTLKIQPAKLEDSAVYLCASSLTGDTQYFGPGTRLTVL.

This rearrangement joins TRBV10-3 to TRBJ1-2, with no clear D. Germline assignment: CDR1 ENHRY and CDR2 SYGVKD. CDR3 length equals 13 residues. The ends were cut back, 8 bases at V and 6 bases at J, with 16 bases in the middle. The CDR3 sequence is CAIQLGQSDGYTF. In DNA form, the CDR3 reads TGTGCCATCCAACTTGGGCAGTCTGATGGCTACACCTTC.

This chain links TRBV7-2 with TRBJ2-1, with 8 bases aligning to TRBD2. V gave up 6 bases and J gave up 4 bases; unmatched junction bases: 8. Germline V gene data show CDR1 as SGHTA and CDR2 as FQGNSA. The CDR3 loop spans 15 amino acids. CDR3 region: CASRPTSGLYNEQFF. DNA for the CDR3: TGTGCCAGCAGGCCAACTAGCGGACTGTACAATGAGCAGTTCTTC.

The chain uses TRBV28 and TRBJ1-5; D not resolved. The CDR3 is 14 residues long. Per the germline V gene, CDR1 is MDHEN and CDR2 is SYDVKM. V lost 8 bases and J lost 0, with 11 bases in between. The CDR3: CASFVTGSNQPQHF. The DNA for the CDR3 is TGTGCCAGCTTTGTTACGGGTAGCAATCAGCCCCAGCATTTT.

The chain has TRBV6-6 and TRBJ1-2, with D possibly TRBD1 on 5 matching bases. The germline gives CDR1 MNHNY, CDR2 SVGAGI (reference sequence). V lost 5 bases, J lost 8 bases, and 18 bases lay in between. The CDR3 has 14 residues. The CDR3 sequence: CASSPGESVGGYTF. The CDR3 DNA reads TGTGCCAGCAGTCCGGGGGAGTCTGTGGGGGGCTACACCTTC.